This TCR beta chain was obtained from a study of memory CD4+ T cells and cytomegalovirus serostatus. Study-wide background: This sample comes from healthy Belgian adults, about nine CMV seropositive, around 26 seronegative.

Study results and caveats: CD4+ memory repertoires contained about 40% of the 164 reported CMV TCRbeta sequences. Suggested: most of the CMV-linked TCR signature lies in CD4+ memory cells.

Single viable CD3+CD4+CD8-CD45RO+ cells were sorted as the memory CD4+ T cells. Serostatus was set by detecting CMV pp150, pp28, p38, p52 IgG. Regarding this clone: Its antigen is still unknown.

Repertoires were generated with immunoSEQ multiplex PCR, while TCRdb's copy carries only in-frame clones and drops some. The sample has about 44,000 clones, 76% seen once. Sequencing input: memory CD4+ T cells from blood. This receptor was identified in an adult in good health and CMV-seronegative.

The DNA of the CDR3 is TGTGCCAGTAGTATAGTCGGCAGGGGGAGGAACACCGGGGAGCTGTTTTTT. Translation: CASSIVGRGRNTGELFF. V and J are TRBV19 and TRBJ2-2, with TRBD1 identical over 7 bases. Germline V lookup: CDR1 LNHDA, CDR2 SQIVND (reference sequence). The CDR3 length is 17 residues. With V trimmed by 1 base and J by 1 base, 6 bases remained unmatched.